The TCR beta chain described here comes from a study of blood T cells in healthy people across ages. Study-level background: The template switching approach captured approximately one barcoded beta molecule for every two T cells.

The CDR3 sequence is 16 residues long. The V gene end was trimmed by 5 bases and the J gene end by 0 bases; junction bases not matched to a gene: 10. Germline assignment: CDR1 MNHNS and CDR2 SASEGT. The use of a sample-barcoded 5' primer and a J-beta primer mix characterized a second PCR of about 7 to 12 cycles. With 12 random nucleotides, a template-switch adaptor tagged each individual cDNA molecule. A single record per CDR3 protein comes from TCRdb applying MiXCR to the 5' RACE reads. This table holds 380,000 or so distinct CDR3 sequences, about 52% found once. Study-level findings and limits: In long-lived donors, naive CD4+ cell counts and diversity exceeded those of aged donors.

In regard to this clonotype: Its antigen remains unknown.

Every donor provided ten milliliters of peripheral blood. The receptor was isolated from a man in his 60s in good health. The sequenced sample was blood. The chain couples TRBV6-1 to TRBJ2-7, with 7 positions matching TRBD1. The DNA of the CDR3 is TGTGCCAGCAGTCAGAATACGGGACAGAGCTCCTACGAGCAGTACTTC. Translation: CASSQNTGQSSYEQYF.